Listed below are T cell receptor beta chains from one sample, sequenced in a study of somatic mutations in cytotoxic T cells in rheumatoid arthritis. Only in-frame clones appear in the TCRdb table, and some are missing; sequencing was by immunoSEQ multiplex PCR. This sample yields 25,000 to 30,000 clones, of which about four fifths are seen a single time; around 5% belongs to the top ten. Sequenced sample: CD8+ T cells sorted from blood. The source of these receptors is a man between 50 and 59 years old in good health. Each CDR3 is given without its conserved first and last residue.

J gene	V gene	CDR3 protein
TRBJ2-7	TRBV29-1	SVGRRGEQY
TRBJ1-1	TRBV9	ASSRGAGNTEAF
TRBJ2-7	TRBV7-9	ASSSPSRGQGYEQY
TRBJ2-5	TRBV7-7	ASSPYGRGETQY
TRBJ1-5	TRBV7-8	ASSLVKSDPRFNQPQH
TRBJ1-2	TRBV19	ASSENRGSYT
TRBJ1-2	TRBV9	ASSVQQGPQTSNYGYT
TRBJ2-2	TRBV9	ASSVVQHTGELF
TRBJ1-3	TRBV4-1	ASSQAPSSGNTIY
TRBJ2-7	TRBV6-6	ASRGPPSYEQY
TRBJ2-1	TRBV27	ASSPLGQGELDEQF
TRBJ2-7	TRBV9	ASSVGGGSTYEQY
TRBJ2-2	TRBV27	ASSFRSTGELF
TRBJ2-5	TRBV11-1	ASGLKGRVETQY
TRBJ2-3	TRBV27	ASSFAGVDTDTQY
TRBJ2-6	TRBV27	ASSLSRAGANVLT
TRBJ2-5	TRBV7-9	ASSAPGTSQETQY
TRBJ1-1	TRBV6-6	ASSYSTEAF
TRBJ2-2	TRBV5-5	ASSLEASGRAFTGELF
TRBJ2-1	TRBV10-1	ASSQLEQDPYNEQF
TRBJ2-2	TRBV5-1	ASSLVSLFGELF
TRBJ2-7	TRBV11-2	ASSFNRALTYEQY
TRBJ1-5	TRBV27	ASSFGAGQPQH
TRBJ2-1	TRBV5-8	ASRNNLASGYEQF
TRBJ1-1	TRBV30	AWSVADRLMNTEAF
TRBJ1-2	TRBV25-1	ASSVGRAQGYT
TRBJ1-1	TRBV10-1	ASKIGATNTEAF
TRBJ1-1	TRBV11-1	ASSLPGAAEAF
TRBJ2-5	TRBV7-9	ASSSKAGLRETQY
TRBJ2-2	TRBV9	ASSGTGGPNTGELF
TRBJ1-1	TRBV7-2	ASSLSGGATEAF
TRBJ2-7	TRBV7-9	ASSLDATYEQY